This T cell receptor beta chain was documented in a study of PD-1 blockade in classical Hodgkin lymphoma. Study-wide findings and caveats: TCR diversity rose significantly by C4D1 in CD4+ but not CD8+ cells. For complete responders, baseline diversity was comparable to that of newly diagnosed patients.

As for this clone: Its specificity is not known.

J was trimmed by 5 bases and V by 0 bases; bases with no gene match: 9. CDR1 and CDR2 from the germline V gene are SGHRS and YFSETQ. The CDR3 runs to 16 residues. The method was immunoSEQ multiplex PCR; TCRdb's version includes in-frame clones alone and lacks a portion of them. This table holds just under 100,000 clones, around four fifths found once. The patients all showed relapse after autologous stem cell transplantation, while their brentuximab vedotin exposure varied. Each best response was a complete response, a partial response or progressive disease. The material was peripheral blood mononuclear cells (PBMCs), obtained at baseline. This receptor was obtained from a human donor with classical Hodgkin lymphoma. The J gene is TRBJ1-1, the V gene TRBV5-1, with 8 bases matching TRBD1. DNA of the CDR3: TGCGCCAGCAGCTTGGATCTTGGACAGGGAGGGACTGAAGCTTTCTTT. Amino acids: CASSLDLGQGGTEAFF.